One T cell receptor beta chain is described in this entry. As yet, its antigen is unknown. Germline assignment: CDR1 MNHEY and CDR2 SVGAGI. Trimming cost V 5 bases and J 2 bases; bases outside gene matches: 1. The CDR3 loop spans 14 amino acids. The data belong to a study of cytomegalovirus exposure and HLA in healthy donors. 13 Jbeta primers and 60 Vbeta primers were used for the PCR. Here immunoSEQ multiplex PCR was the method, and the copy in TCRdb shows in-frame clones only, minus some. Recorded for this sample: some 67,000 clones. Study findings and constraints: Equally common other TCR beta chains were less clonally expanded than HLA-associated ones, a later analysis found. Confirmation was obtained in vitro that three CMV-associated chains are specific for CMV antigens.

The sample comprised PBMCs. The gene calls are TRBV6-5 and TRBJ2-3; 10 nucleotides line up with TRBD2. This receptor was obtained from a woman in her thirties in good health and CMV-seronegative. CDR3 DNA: TGTGCCAGCAGTCTAGCGGGGGACACAGATACGCAGTATTTT. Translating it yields CASSLAGDTDTQYF.